Sequencing of this T cell receptor (beta chain) was carried out in a study of response to subunit inactivated influenza vaccine. V was pared by 6 bases and J by 0 bases, with 6 bases between. Germline V lookup: CDR1 MNHNS, CDR2 SASEGT. The CDR3 totals 14 residues. MiXCR, run by TCRdb on the RT-PCR reads, gives a single entry per CDR3 protein. The sample has under 750,000 distinct CDR3 sequences, 10% to 15% seen once. The TCR sequence derives from a man between 50 and 59 years old who received an inactivated influenza vaccine. The V call is TRBV6-1, the J call TRBJ2-6; D remains ambiguous. Sample: PBMCs from blood, taken on the day of vaccination. The CDR3 loop is CASRSRSGANVLTF. Written as DNA, the CDR3 is TGTGCCAGCAGGAGCCGCTCTGGGGCCAACGTCCTGACTTTC.